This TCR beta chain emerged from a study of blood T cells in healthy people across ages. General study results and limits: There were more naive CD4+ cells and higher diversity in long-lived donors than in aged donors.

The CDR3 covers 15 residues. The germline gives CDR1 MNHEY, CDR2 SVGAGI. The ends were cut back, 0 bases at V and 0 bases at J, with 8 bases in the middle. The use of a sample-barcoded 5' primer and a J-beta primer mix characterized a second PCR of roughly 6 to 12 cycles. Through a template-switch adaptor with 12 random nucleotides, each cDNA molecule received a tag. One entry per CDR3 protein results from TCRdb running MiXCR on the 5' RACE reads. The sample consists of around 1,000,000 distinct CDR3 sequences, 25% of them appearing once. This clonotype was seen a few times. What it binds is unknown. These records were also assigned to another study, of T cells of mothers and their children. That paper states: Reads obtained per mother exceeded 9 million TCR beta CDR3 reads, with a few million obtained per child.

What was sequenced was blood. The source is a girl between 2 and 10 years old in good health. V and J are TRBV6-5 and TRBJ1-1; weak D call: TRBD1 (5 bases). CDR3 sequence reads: CASSYSPGMNTEAFF. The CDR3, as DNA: TGTGCCAGCAGTTACTCTCCAGGGATGAACACTGAAGCTTTCTTT.